This TCR beta chain was profiled in a study of cytomegalovirus exposure and HLA in healthy donors. The PCR employed 60 Vbeta primers together with 13 Jbeta primers. Using immunoSEQ multiplex PCR, the repertoire was profiled, and TCRdb retains in-frame clones only, with some absent. Of over 95,000 clones listed, about 80% were seen once; the top ten hold less than 3%. While unrecorded immune exposures were likely, the donors were nominally healthy when sampled. CDR3 length: 14 residues. Per the germline V gene, CDR1 is MNHEY and CDR2 is SMNVEV (reference sequence). V gave up 10 bases and J gave up 3 bases, with 19 bases separating them.

The chain recombines TRBV27 with TRBJ2-7; weak D call: TRBD2 (5 bases). Source material: PBMCs. The origin of this receptor is a female donor in good health and CMV-seronegative. CDR3 coding DNA: TGTGCCACCAAGGAATTCGGGAATAGCTACGAGCAGTACTTC. Protein product: CATKEFGNSYEQYF.